Sequencing of this T cell receptor beta chain was carried out in a study of cytomegalovirus exposure and HLA in healthy donors. Study-wide background: The study's early data release held some 85 million unique TCRs from HLA-typed donors.

General study findings and limits: A few CMV-associated chains were confirmed in vitro to be specific for CMV antigens. In a later analysis, parvovirus B19, influenza, CMV and Epstein-Barr virus appeared linked to several top co-occurrence clusters. Earlier analysis looked at TCR beta V segments, and most were productive about 90% or about 30% of the time.

The CDR3 runs to 15 residues. Germline values: CDR1 SGDLS, CDR2 YYNGEE. V trimming: 0 bases; J trimming: 3 bases; junction bases outside the gene matches: 3. Comment on this clone: The antigen is undetermined.

The PCR ran on 60 Vbeta and 13 Jbeta primers. Clones were sequenced by immunoSEQ multiplex PCR, and TCRdb holds only the in-frame ones, with some missing. The sample records 150,000 to 200,000 clones, more than 70% being singletons. The source material was PBMCs. This chain connects TRBV9 to TRBJ2-3; 8 bases are a match to TRBD2. The receptor comes from a woman aged 40 to 49 in good health and CMV-seropositive. Here the CDR3 reads CASSVVAGGTDTQYF. The CDR3 bases are TGTGCCAGCAGCGTAGTGGCGGGGGGTACAGATACGCAGTATTTT.